The 32 T cell receptor beta chains reported below all come from one sample, sequenced in a study of CD8+ T cells in alopecia areata. RNA, once extracted, was reverse transcribed into cDNA for use as the sequencing template. This table comes from immunoSEQ multiplex PCR, and its TCRdb copy is limited to in-frame clones, with some not included. The sample lists 120,000 or so clones, less than 80% occurring once. Sequencing used CD4+ T cells sorted from blood. These receptors were obtained from a human donor in good health.

This sequence joins TRBV7-2 and TRBJ1-1; D call uncertain. Trimming took off 5 bases at V and 6 bases at J, with 16 bases between the two ends. There are 14 residues in the CDR3. The V gene's germline CDR1 is SGHTA and CDR2 FQGNSA. The CDR3 bases are TGTGCCAGCAGCACCTATGACCCGACTGCTGAAGCTTTCTTT. Translation gives CASSTYDPTAEAFF.

J is TRBJ2-7 and V is TRBV30, with D possibly TRBD1 on 5 matching bases. CDR3 length: 13 residues. The germline CDR1 and CDR2 sequences are GTSNPN and SVGIG (reference sequence). The V and J ends lost 2 bases and 5 bases respectively, with 13 bases between them. The CDR3: CAWSPAGSNEQYF. Here the CDR3 DNA reads TGTGCCTGGAGTCCGGCAGGGTCTAACGAGCAGTACTTC.

The gene calls are TRBV27 and TRBJ1-5; 8 nucleotides agree with TRBD1. This CDR3 region has 13 residues. The V gene end was trimmed by 4 bases and the J gene end by 7 bases; junction bases not matched to a gene: 3. Per germline, CDR1 MNHEY and CDR2 SMNVEV (reference sequence). DNA for the CDR3: TGTGCCAGCAGTTCGACAGGGGCGCAGCCCCAGCATTTT. The encoded protein is CASSSTGAQPQHF.

The rearrangement links TRBV5-1 to TRBJ2-2, with 9 bases lining up with TRBD1. The CDR3 consists of 15 residues. V shed 4 bases and J 0 bases; nucleotides not matched to a gene: 1. The germline V gene has CDR1 SGHRS and CDR2 YFSETQ. The CDR3 here is CASSRQGANTGELFF. The DNA for the CDR3 is TGCGCCAGCAGCCGACAGGGGGCGAACACCGGGGAGCTGTTTTTT.

This rearrangement joins TRBV30 to TRBJ1-6; TRBD1 aligns across 10 bases. Per the germline V gene, CDR1 is GTSNPN and CDR2 is SVGIG (reference sequence). The CDR3 extends over 16 amino acids. The V segment lost 3 bases and the J segment 3 bases; nucleotides outside the gene matches: 5. CDR3 DNA: TGTGCCTGGAGAGGGACAGGGGTTTACTATAATTCACCCCTCCACTTT. It encodes CAWRGTGVYYNSPLHF.

The chain carries TRBV29-1 and TRBJ2-5; a possible D gene is TRBD1 (5 bases). Trimming took 6 bases from V and 0 from J, leaving 8 bases between them. The germline V gene has CDR1 SQVTM and CDR2 ANQGSEA. The CDR3 sequence is 12 residues long. This CDR3 is CSVGADQETQYF. In nucleotides, the CDR3 is TGCAGCGTAGGGGCAGACCAAGAGACCCAGTACTTC.

The chain combines TRBV7-2 with TRBJ2-7; D might be TRBD2 (6 bases). V lost 1 base to trimming and J lost 0 bases, with 13 bases between them. CDR3 size: 16 residues. Germline V gene data show CDR1 as SGHTA and CDR2 as FQGNSA. The CDR3 nucleotides read TGTGCCAGCAGCTTAGTTGGGCGGGGCTCCTCCTACGAGCAGTACTTC. Translating it yields CASSLVGRGSSYEQYF.

The chain recombines TRBV2 with TRBJ1-1, with 12 nucleotides matching TRBD1. Germline assignment: CDR1 SNHLY and CDR2 FYNNEI. CDR3 length: 14 amino acids. V was clipped by 7 bases and J by 8 bases; unmatched bases: 8. The CDR3: CASTGTGGALEAFF. The CDR3 DNA is TGTGCCAGCACTGGGACAGGGGGCGCGTTAGAAGCTTTCTTT.

The chain employs TRBV29-1 and TRBJ1-2, with 11 bases fitting TRBD1. This CDR3 has 13 amino acids. Trimming removed 5 bases from V and 6 bases from J; junction bases left unmatched: 5. CDR1 is SQVTM and CDR2 is ANQGSEA in the germline V gene. CDR3 sequence reads: CSVLGTGGDGYTF. The DNA for the CDR3 is TGCAGCGTTTTGGGGACAGGGGGAGATGGCTACACCTTC.

This clone came up a few times. V is TRBV29-1 and J is TRBJ1-3; D unresolved. The CDR3 runs to 13 residues. In germline, CDR1 is SQVTM, CDR2 ANQGSEA. V gave up 4 bases and J gave up 3 bases, with 10 bases separating them. CDR3 DNA sequence: TGCAGCGTTGGTACAGCTTATGGAAACACCATATATTTT. Its protein is CSVGTAYGNTIYF.

V is TRBV7-6 and J is TRBJ1-5, with a tentative D call TRBD1 (5 bases). Trimming took off 3 bases at V and 9 bases at J, with 12 bases between the two ends. Germline-derived CDR1 and CDR2 are SGHVS and FNYEAQ. The CDR3 is 13 amino acids. For the CDR3, the DNA is TGTGCCAGCAGCTTGGGGGGTCCTCGGCCCCAGCATTTT. Encoded protein: CASSLGGPRPQHF. Looking up the rest from reference TRBV7-6 and TRBJ1-5 gives the full variable domain: GAGVSQSPRYKVTKRGQDVALRCDPISGHVSLYWYRQALGQGPEFLTYFNYEAQQDKSGLPNDRFSAERPEGSISTLTIQRTEQRDSAMYRCASSLGGPRPQHFGDGTRLSIL.

The gene calls are TRBV27 and TRBJ2-7; D is unresolved. V dropped 0 bases and J dropped 5 bases, with 8 bases sitting between them. The CDR3 is 13 amino acids. In germline, CDR1 is MNHEY, CDR2 SMNVEV (reference sequence). The CDR3 reads CASSLSRGNEQYF. In DNA, the CDR3 is TGTGCCAGCAGTTTATCGAGAGGAAACGAGCAGTACTTC.

This clone occurred once. This chain uses TRBV29-1 with TRBJ1-6, with D hard to call. Germline V gene lookup returns CDR1 SQVTM and CDR2 ANQGSEA. The CDR3 loop spans 11 amino acids. DNA of the CDR3: TGCAGTACGACTGGGAATTCACCCCTCCACTTT. It encodes CSTTGNSPLHF.

The table lists this clone with a few counts. The V gene is TRBV6-5, the J gene TRBJ2-7; TRBD2 matches at 7 bases. This CDR3 is 14 amino acids long. Per germline, CDR1 MNHEY and CDR2 SVGAGI. V shed 2 bases, J shed 3 bases, and the junction held 4 bases outside the gene matches. The CDR3 DNA is TGTGCCAGCAGTTACCGCGGGGGTCTCTACGAGCAGTACTTC. It specifies CASSYRGGLYEQYF.

This chain joins TRBV29-1 and TRBJ1-4; TRBD1 agrees at 9 bases. Germline V gives CDR1 SQVTM, CDR2 ANQGSEA. V shed 6 bases, J shed 6 bases, and the junction held 2 bases outside the gene matches. The CDR3 loop spans 12 amino acids. As DNA, the CDR3 is TGCAGCGTACGGGACAGGGATGAAAAACTGTTTTTT. Residues: CSVRDRDEKLFF.

Here the CDR3 DNA reads TGTGCCAGCAGCTTTGGCGGGGTGACCTACGAGCAGTACTTC. Translation gives CASSFGGVTYEQYF. V gene TRBV5-6 combines with J gene TRBJ2-7; tentative D call: TRBD2 (6 bases). Per germline, CDR1 SGHDT and CDR2 YYEEEE. Trimming took off 2 bases at V and 2 bases at J, with 11 bases between the two ends. The CDR3 consists of 14 residues.

The gene calls are TRBV5-4 and TRBJ2-2; 10 bases are shared with TRBD1. The length of the CDR3 is 15 residues. J was trimmed by 3 bases and V by 4 bases; bases with no gene match: 3. CDR1 SGHNT and CDR2 YYREEE come from the germline V gene (reference sequence). For the CDR3, the DNA is TGTGCCAGCAGCAGGGGGACAGGGGACACCGGGGAGCTGTTTTTT. Amino acid sequence: CASSRGTGDTGELFF.

The chain is built from TRBV29-1 and TRBJ1-2; 7 nucleotides match TRBD1. The CDR3 covers 13 residues. Per germline, CDR1 SQVTM and CDR2 ANQGSEA. J lost 3 bases, V lost 5 bases, and 6 bases had no gene match. CDR3 region: CSVNRGRDYGYTF. The CDR3 DNA is TGCAGCGTTAACAGGGGTAGAGACTATGGCTACACCTTC.

This clone has a handful of counts. Other DNA variants within this sample encode the same CDR3. The chain is built from TRBV29-1 and TRBJ2-2; D uncertain. The V gene lost 1 base and the J gene lost 4 bases, with 7 bases spanning the gap. CDR3 size: 13 residues. CDR1 and CDR2 (germline): SQVTM, ANQGSEA. The CDR3 coding sequence is TGCAGCGTTGAAGGGCAAGGCACCGGGGAGCTGTTTTTT. This codes for CSVEGQGTGELFF.

The chain links TRBV2 to TRBJ2-7; D is possibly TRBD1 (6 bases). Germline lookup yields CDR1 SNHLY and CDR2 FYNNEI. The CDR3 runs to 12 residues. Trimming left V 4 bases short and J 6 bases short, with 10 bases between. CDR3 protein: CASSATGSEQYF. The CDR3 nucleotides read TGTGCCAGCAGTGCCACAGGGTCCGAGCAGTACTTC.

This chain connects TRBV7-9 to TRBJ2-5; no firm D call. V lost 0 bases and J 5 bases, leaving 4 bases between the germline ends. CDR1 is SEHNR, CDR2 FQNEAQ, per germline (reference sequence). This CDR3 is 12 amino acids long. CDR3: CASSLAAETQYF. In DNA, the CDR3 is TGTGCCAGCAGCTTAGCGGCCGAGACCCAGTACTTC.

The chain uses TRBV5-4 and TRBJ2-3; 13 nucleotides line up with TRBD2. The CDR3 has 17 amino acids. V shed 1 base and J 3 bases; nucleotides not matched to a gene: 5. Germline CDR1 is SGHNT and CDR2 is YYREEE (reference sequence). The chain's CDR3 is CASSLTSGGARTDTQYF. In nucleotides, the CDR3 is TGTGCCAGCAGCTTGACTAGCGGGGGGGCGAGAACAGATACGCAGTATTTT.

The J gene is TRBJ2-7, the V gene TRBV4-2; D call uncertain. The length of the CDR3 is 13 residues. V gave up 1 base and J gave up 7 bases, with 11 bases separating them. Germline lookup yields CDR1 LGHNA and CDR2 YNFKEQ. The CDR3 DNA follows: TGTGCCAGCAGCCAAGTACGTGGTGTAGAGCAGTACTTC. It translates to CASSQVRGVEQYF.

This chain connects TRBV2 to TRBJ2-2; D is unclear. V was clipped by 5 bases and J by 0 bases, with 4 bases between them. The CDR3 totals 13 residues. Germline CDR1 SNHLY, CDR2 FYNNEI. CDR3 sequence: CASSWTNTGELFF. Written as DNA, the CDR3 is TGTGCCAGCAGTTGGACGAACACCGGGGAGCTGTTTTTT.

This clone was recorded once. V is TRBV30 and J is TRBJ1-4, with D unclear. The CDR3 totals 14 residues. The germline V gene encodes CDR1 GTSNPN and CDR2 SVGIG (reference sequence). V was cut by 5 bases and J by 6 bases, with 16 bases left in between. CDR3 sequence reads: CAWCKGLWDEKLFF. For the CDR3, the DNA is TGTGCCTGGTGCAAAGGGCTTTGGGATGAAAAACTGTTTTTT.

This chain links TRBV5-1 with TRBJ2-3; tentative D call: TRBD2 (6 bases). V gave up 5 bases and J gave up 3 bases, with 13 bases separating them. The CDR3 has 14 amino acids. Germline V CDR1 and CDR2: SGHRS, YFSETQ. The CDR3 bases are TGCGCCAGCAGGGACGGGGGATCGACAGATACGCAGTATTTT. Translated: CASRDGGSTDTQYF.

The genes are TRBV18 and TRBJ2-7, with D perhaps TRBD2 (5 bases). The length of the CDR3 is 16 residues. CDR1 and CDR2 (germline): KGHSH, LQKENI. Deletions cut 1 base from V and 0 bases from J, with 13 bases between. The CDR3 reads CASSPLAGESSYEQYF. The CDR3 nucleotides read TGTGCCAGCTCACCACTCGCCGGGGAGAGCTCCTACGAGCAGTACTTC.

The V gene is TRBV5-6, the J gene TRBJ1-2; D gene unclear. Germline V gene data show CDR1 as SGHDT and CDR2 as YYEEEE. Trimming shortened V by 1 base and J by 4 bases, and 14 bases separated the two germline ends. The CDR3 is 15 residues long. CDR3 residues: CASSLSDTPLYGYTF. The CDR3 coding sequence is TGTGCCAGCAGCTTGAGTGACACCCCCCTCTATGGCTACACCTTC.

The table lists this clone with a few counts. This sequence joins TRBV15 and TRBJ2-3; D is possibly TRBD2 (6 bases). Germline CDR1 reads LNHNV; CDR2 reads YYDKDF (reference sequence). The CDR3 runs to 16 residues. V shed 1 base and J shed 0 bases, with 11 bases lying between them. The CDR3 spells CATSRVERASTDTQYF. Here the CDR3 DNA reads TGTGCCACCAGCAGAGTCGAGCGGGCGAGCACAGATACGCAGTATTTT.

CDR3 sequence (DNA): TGTGCCAGCAGCCAACTGGGGGGCTACTCCTACAATGAGCAGTTCTTC. Translation: CASSQLGGYSYNEQFF. The V gene is TRBV5-6, the J gene TRBJ2-1; D possibly uses TRBD1 or TRBD2 (6 bases each). The CDR3 extends over 16 amino acids. The V gene lost 4 bases and the J gene lost 0 bases, with 14 bases spanning the gap. Per germline, CDR1 SGHDT and CDR2 YYEEEE. The full variable domain, in which reference TRBV5-6 and TRBJ2-1 provide the parts outside the CDR3, is DAGVTQSPTHLIKTRGQQVTLRCSPKSGHDTVSWYQQALGQGPQFIFQYYEEEERQRGNFPDRFSGHQFPNYSSELNVNALLLGDSALYLCASSQLGGYSYNEQFFGPGTRLTVL.

The chain carries TRBV29-1 and TRBJ2-7; D might be TRBD1 or TRBD2, each matching 5 bases. The CDR3 extends over 13 amino acids. The V and J ends lost 3 bases and 5 bases respectively, with 14 bases between them. Germline V gives CDR1 SQVTM, CDR2 ANQGSEA. DNA for the CDR3: TGCAGCGTTGACAGGGAAGGGACGCACGAGCAGTACTTC. It encodes CSVDREGTHEQYF.

This chain joins TRBV19 and TRBJ2-5; D gene ambiguous. CDR3 length: 14 amino acids. The germline V gene encodes CDR1 LNHDA and CDR2 SQIVND (reference sequence). V shed 6 bases and J shed 5 bases, with 16 bases lying between them. The chain's CDR3 is CASRGNSLPETQYF. The CDR3 region has the DNA TGTGCCAGTAGGGGGAACTCTCTTCCGGAGACCCAGTACTTC.